This T cell receptor (beta chain) stems from a study of metastatic and nonmetastatic thyroid tumors. As for the study in general: Repertoire comparison spanned blood and tumor or nodule tissue of malignant and benign thyroid patients.

Study-wide points: TCR beta diversity was reportedly significantly higher in malignant thyroid tumors than benign nodules, in blood and tumor.

Worth noting for this clone: Its antigen remains unidentified. A junction end diverges from the germline sequence, so it may reflect a read error.

All patients were untreated before thyroid surgery. Authors' methods: The study took CDR3 differences across clinicopathological groups and made a distant-metastasis classifier for papillary thyroid cancer from them. With MiXCR, TCRdb called clones anew from the PCR reads. TCRdb, rather than the study authors, made the V and J calls. The sample lists approximately 25,000 clones, roughly an eighth occurring once. The sequencing sample was made of blood. The TCR originated in a female donor with papillary thyroid cancer or a benign thyroid nodule (not recorded which). Some clones in this sample may be carry-over from other donors' samples.

CDR3 protein: CAISEPTGEGLITQYF. The CDR3 coding sequence is TGCGCCATCAGCGAACCGACAGGGGAGGGACTCATTACGCAGTATTTT. The chain uses TRBV5-1 and TRBJ2-3; tentatively, D is TRBD1 (8 bases). Germline lookup yields CDR1 SGHRS and CDR2 YFSETQ. This CDR3 has 16 amino acids. Filled out from reference TRBV5-1 and TRBJ2-3, the complete variable domain reads KAGVTQTPRYLIKTRGQQVTLSCSPISGHRSVSWYQQTPGQGLQFLFEYFSETQRNKGNFPGRFSGRQFSNSRSEMNVSTLELGDSALYLCAISEPTGEGLITQYFGPGTRLTVL.